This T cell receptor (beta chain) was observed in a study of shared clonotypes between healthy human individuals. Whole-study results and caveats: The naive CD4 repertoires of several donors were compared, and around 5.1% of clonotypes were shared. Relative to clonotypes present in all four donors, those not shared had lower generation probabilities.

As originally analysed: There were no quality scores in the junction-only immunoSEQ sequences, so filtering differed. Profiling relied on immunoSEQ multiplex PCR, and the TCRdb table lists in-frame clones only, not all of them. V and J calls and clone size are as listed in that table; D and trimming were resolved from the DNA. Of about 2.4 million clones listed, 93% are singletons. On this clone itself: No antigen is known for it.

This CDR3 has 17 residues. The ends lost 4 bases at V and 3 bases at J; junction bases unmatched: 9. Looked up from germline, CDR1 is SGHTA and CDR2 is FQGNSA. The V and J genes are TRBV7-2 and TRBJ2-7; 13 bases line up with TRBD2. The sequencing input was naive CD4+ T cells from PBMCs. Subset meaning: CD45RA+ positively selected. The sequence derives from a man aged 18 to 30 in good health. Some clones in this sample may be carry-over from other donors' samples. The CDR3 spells CASSSLLAGGFGYEQYF. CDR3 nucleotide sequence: TGTGCCAGCAGCTCCTTACTAGCGGGAGGGTTTGGCTACGAGCAGTACTTC.